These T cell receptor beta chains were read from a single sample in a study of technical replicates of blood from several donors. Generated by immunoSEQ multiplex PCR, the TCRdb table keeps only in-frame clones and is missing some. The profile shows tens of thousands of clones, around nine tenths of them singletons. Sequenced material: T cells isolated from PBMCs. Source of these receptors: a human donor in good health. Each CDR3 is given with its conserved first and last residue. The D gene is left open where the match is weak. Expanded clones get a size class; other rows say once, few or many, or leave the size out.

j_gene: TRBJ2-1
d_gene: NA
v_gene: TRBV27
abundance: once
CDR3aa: CASSLEAGHYNEQFF
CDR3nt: TGTGCCAGCAGTTTGGAGGCGGGGCATTACAATGAGCAGTTCTTC

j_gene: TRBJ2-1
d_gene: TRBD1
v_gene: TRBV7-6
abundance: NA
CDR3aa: CASSLGDRLSSYNEQFF
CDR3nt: TGTGCCAGCAGCTTAGGGGACAGGCTAAGCTCCTACAATGAGCAGTTCTTC

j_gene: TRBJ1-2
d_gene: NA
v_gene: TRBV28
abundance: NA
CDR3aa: CASSLRIRGYTF
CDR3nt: TGTGCCAGCAGTTTACGGATCAGGGGCTACACCTTC

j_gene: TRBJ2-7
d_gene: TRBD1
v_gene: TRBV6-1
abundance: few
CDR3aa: CASSPPDRDEQYF
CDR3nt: TGTGCCAGCAGTCCGCCTGACAGGGACGAGCAGTACTTC

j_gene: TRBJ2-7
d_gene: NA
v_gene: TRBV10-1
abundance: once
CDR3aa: CASSEIREQYF
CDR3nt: TGCGCCAGCAGTGAGATTCGGGAGCAGTACTTC

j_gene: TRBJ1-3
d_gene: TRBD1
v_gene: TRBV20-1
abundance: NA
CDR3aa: CSAETGNTIYF
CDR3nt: TGCAGTGCCGAGACAGGGAACACCATATATTTT

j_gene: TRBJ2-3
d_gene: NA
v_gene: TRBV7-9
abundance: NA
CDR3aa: CASSLTEDTDTQYF
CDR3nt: TGTGCCAGCAGCTTGACAGAGGACACAGATACGCAGTATTTT

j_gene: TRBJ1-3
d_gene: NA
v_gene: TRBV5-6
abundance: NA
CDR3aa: CASSLVGDSGNTIYF
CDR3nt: TGTGCCAGCAGCTTGGTCGGGGACTCTGGAAACACCATATATTTT

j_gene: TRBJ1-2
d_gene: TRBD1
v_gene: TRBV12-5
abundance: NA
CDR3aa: CASGLVRGQTRYTF
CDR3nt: TGTGCTAGTGGTTTGGTAAGGGGACAGACAAGGTACACCTTC

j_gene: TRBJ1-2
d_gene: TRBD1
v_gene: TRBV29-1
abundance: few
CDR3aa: CSVGDRDFYGYTF
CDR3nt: TGCAGCGTGGGGGACAGGGACTTCTATGGCTACACCTTC

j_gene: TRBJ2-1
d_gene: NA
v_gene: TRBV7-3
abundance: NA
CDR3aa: CASSLEVSRGLSYNEQFF
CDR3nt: TGTGCCAGCAGCTTGGAGGTGTCGCGGGGGCTTTCCTACAATGAGCAGTTCTTC

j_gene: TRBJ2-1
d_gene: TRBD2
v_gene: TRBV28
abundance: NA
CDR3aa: CASRTSGGSAYNEQFF
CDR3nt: TGTGCCAGCAGGACTAGCGGGGGGTCTGCCTACAATGAGCAGTTCTTC

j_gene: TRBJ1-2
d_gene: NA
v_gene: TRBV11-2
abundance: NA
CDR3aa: CASSSGGGYTF
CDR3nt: TGTGCCAGCAGCTCTGGGGGCGGCTACACCTTC

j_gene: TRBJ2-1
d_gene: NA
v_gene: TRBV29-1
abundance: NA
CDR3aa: CSVDRSYNEQFF
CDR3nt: TGCAGCGTTGACCGCTCCTACAATGAGCAGTTCTTC

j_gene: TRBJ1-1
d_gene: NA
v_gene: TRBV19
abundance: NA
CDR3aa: CASSAVRADTEAFF
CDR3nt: TGTGCCAGTAGTGCTGTCAGGGCCGACACTGAAGCTTTCTTT

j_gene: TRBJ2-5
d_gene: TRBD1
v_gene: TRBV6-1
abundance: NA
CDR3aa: CASSEDTGDQETQYF
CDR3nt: TGTGCCAGCAGTGAAGATACAGGGGATCAAGAGACCCAGTACTTC

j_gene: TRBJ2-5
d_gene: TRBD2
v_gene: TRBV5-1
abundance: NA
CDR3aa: CASLRGLAEQETQYF
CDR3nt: TGCGCCAGCCTACGGGGACTAGCGGAACAAGAGACCCAGTACTTC

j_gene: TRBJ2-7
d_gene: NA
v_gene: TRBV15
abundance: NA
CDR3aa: CATSRHGSYEQYF
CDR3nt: TGTGCCACCAGCCGTCACGGTTCCTACGAGCAGTACTTC

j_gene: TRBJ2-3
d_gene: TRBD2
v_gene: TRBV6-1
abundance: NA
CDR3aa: CASSARTSGRTDTQYF
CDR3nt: TGTGCCAGCAGTGCCCGGACTAGCGGGAGGACAGATACGCAGTATTTT

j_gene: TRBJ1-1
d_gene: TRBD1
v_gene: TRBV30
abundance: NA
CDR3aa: CAGDRGGMNTEAFF
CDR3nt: TGTGCCGGGGACAGGGGGGGCATGAACACTGAAGCTTTCTTT

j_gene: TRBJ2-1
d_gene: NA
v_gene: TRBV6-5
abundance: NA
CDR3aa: CASSYQPGQVFNEQFF
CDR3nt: TGTGCCAGCAGTTATCAACCGGGACAAGTCTTCAATGAGCAGTTCTTC

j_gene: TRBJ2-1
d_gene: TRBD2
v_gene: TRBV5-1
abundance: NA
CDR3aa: CASSPLGIAGYDEQFF
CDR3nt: TGCGCCAGCAGTCCCCTCGGCATAGCGGGTTACGATGAGCAGTTCTTC

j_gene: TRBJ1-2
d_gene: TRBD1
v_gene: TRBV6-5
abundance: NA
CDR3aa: CASTAGTDRYGYTF
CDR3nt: TGTGCCAGCACCGCCGGGACAGACCGCTATGGCTACACCTTC

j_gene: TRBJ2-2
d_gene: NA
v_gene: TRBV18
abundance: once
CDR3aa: CASSPRYASSGGDTGELFF
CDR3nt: TGTGCCAGCTCACCACGATACGCGTCATCCGGAGGGGACACCGGGGAGCTGTTTTTT

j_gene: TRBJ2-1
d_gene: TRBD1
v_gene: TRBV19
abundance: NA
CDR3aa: CASSQRDRGYNEQFF
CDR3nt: TGTGCCAGCAGTCAGCGGGACAGGGGGTACAATGAGCAGTTCTTC

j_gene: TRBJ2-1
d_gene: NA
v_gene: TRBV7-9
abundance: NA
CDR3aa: CASRANRERGSYNEQFF
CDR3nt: TGTGCCAGCAGGGCGAACAGGGAGAGGGGCTCCTACAATGAGCAGTTCTTC